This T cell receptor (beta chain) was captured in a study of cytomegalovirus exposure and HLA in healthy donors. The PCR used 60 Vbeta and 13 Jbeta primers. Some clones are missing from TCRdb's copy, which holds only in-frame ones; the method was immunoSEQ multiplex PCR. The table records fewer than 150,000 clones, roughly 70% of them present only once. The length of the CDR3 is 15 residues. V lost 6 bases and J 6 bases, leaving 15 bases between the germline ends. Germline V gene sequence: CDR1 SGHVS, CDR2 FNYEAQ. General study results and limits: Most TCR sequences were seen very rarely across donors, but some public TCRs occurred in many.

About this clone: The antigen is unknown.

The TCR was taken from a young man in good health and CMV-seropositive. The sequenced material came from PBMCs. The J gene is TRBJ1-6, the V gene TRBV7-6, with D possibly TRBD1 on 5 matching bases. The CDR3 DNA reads TGTGCCAGCAGTTCGGGGGACGGACTTAATTCACCCCTCCACTTT. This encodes CASSSGDGLNSPLHF.